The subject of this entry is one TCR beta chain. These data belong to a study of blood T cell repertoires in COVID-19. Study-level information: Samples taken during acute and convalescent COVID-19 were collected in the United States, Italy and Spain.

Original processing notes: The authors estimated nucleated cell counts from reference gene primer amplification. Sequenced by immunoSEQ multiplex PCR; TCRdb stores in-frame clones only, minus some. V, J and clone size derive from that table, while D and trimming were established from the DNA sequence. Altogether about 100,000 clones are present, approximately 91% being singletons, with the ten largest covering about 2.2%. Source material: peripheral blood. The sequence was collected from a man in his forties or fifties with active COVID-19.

CDR3 sequence reads: CASSFRGGGSEQYV. CDR3 DNA: TGTGCCAGCAGCTTTCGCGGAGGCGGGAGCGAGCAGTACGTC. The rearrangement joins TRBV5-4 to TRBJ2-7; 7 nucleotides match TRBD2. V lost 2 bases, J lost 6 bases, and 8 bases stayed unmatched. CDR1 SGHNT and CDR2 YYREEE come from the germline V gene (reference sequence). There are 14 residues in the CDR3.